These T cell receptor beta chains were read from a single sample in a study of vaccination and CD4 T cells after COVID-19. TCRdb recomputed calls from the PCR reads with MiXCR, one row per CDR3 protein. The data contain approximately 13,000 distinct CDR3 sequences, around 42% of them singletons. Their antigens are not known. Sequenced material: CD4+ T cells from blood, cultured in vitro, taken before SARS-CoV-2 vaccination. These receptors all come from a human donor who had recovered from COVID-19. CDR3s include the opening cysteine and the closing phenylalanine or tryptophan. Each record gives: V gene, CDR3 protein.

TRBV21-1,CASSRLLNTEAFF
TRBV7-9,CATELANSSTDTQYF
TRBV19,CASSIGGARNNEQFF
TRBV27,CASSSTASNQPQHF
TRBV20-1,CSARDSKGVGTDTQYF
TRBV2,CASREAGGPSTDTQYF
TRBV6-2/TRBV6-3,CASSKERKYGYTF
TRBV6-1,CASSARTGATDTQYF
TRBV20-1,CSAPSTSGITDTQYF
TRBV2,CASSSRGTGVYGYTF
TRBV20-1,CSASLGPQETQYF
TRBV20-1,CSARGGRDNSPLHF
TRBV20-1,CSARVTQGAGNTIYF
TRBV21-1,CASKGQGRNYGYTF
TRBV27,CASSLQGEVSYNEQFF
TRBV19,CASRTTGNTEAFF
TRBV28,CASSLRDRGFRETQYF
TRBV5-1,CASSPDGHGNQPQHF
TRBV19,CASSIAPRDQPQHF
TRBV6-2/TRBV6-3,CASAQGRTYNSPLHF
TRBV7-2,CASSLQGVNTEAFF
TRBV20-1,CSAIPSPKNTEAFF
TRBV4-3,CASSLGQNTEAFF
TRBV6-1,CASKPDGLYGYTF
TRBV27,CASSDPRGYNEQFF